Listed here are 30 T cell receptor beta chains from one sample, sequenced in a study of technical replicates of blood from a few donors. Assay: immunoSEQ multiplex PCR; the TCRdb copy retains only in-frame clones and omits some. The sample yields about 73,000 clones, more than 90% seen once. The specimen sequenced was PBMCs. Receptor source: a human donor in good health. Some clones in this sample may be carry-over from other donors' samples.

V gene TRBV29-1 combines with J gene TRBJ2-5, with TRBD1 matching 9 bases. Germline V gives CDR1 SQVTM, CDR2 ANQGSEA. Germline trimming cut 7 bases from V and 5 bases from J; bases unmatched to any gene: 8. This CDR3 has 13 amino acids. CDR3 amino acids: CSESTGGRETQYF. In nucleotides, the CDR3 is TGCAGCGAATCCACAGGGGGCAGGGAGACCCAGTACTTC.

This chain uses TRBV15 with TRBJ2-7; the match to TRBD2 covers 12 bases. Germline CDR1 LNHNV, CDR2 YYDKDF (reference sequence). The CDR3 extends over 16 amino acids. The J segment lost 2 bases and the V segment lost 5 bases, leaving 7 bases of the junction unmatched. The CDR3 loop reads CATSSRTSGETYEQYF. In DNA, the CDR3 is TGTGCCACCAGCTCAAGGACTAGCGGGGAGACCTACGAGCAGTACTTC.

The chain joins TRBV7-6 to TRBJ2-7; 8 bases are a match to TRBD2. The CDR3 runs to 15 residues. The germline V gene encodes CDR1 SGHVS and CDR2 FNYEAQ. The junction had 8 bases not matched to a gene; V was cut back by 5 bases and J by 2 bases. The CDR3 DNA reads TGTGCCAGCAGCCAAACTAGCGGTCATACCTACGAGCAGTACTTC. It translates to CASSQTSGHTYEQYF.

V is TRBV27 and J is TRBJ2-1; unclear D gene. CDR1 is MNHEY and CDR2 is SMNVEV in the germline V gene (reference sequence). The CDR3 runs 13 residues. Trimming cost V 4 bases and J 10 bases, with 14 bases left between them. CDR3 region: CASSYARRVEQFF. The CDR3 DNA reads TGTGCCAGCAGTTATGCTCGCCGGGTCGAGCAGTTCTTC.

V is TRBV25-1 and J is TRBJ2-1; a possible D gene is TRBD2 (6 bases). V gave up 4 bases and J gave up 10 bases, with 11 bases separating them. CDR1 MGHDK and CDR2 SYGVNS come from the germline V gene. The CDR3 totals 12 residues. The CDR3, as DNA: TGTGCCAGCAGTGGGAGGGGCGGCGAGCAGTTCTTC. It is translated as CASSGRGGEQFF.

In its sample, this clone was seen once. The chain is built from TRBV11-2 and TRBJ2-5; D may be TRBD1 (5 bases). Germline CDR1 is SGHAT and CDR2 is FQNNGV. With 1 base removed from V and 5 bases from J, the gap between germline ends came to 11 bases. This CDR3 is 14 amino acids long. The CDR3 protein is CASSLGWGRETQYF. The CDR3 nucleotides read TGTGCCAGCAGCTTAGGGTGGGGCCGGGAGACCCAGTACTTC.

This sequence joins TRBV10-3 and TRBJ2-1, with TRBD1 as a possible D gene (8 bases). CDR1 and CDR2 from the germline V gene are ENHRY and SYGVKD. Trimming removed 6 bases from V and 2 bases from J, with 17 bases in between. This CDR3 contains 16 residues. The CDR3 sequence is CAIRPGGQAPYNEQFF. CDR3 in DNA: TGTGCCATCAGGCCGGGGGGACAGGCTCCCTACAATGAGCAGTTCTTC.

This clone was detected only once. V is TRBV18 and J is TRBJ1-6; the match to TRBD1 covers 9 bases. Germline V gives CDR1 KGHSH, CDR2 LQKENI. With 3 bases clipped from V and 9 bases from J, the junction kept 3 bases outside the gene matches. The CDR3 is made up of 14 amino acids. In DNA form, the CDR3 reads TGTGCCAGCTCACCGGACAGGGGAAGTTCACCCCTCCACTTT. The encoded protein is CASSPDRGSSPLHF. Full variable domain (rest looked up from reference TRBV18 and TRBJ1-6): NAGVMQNPRHLVRRRGQEARLRCSPMKGHSHVYWYRQLPEEGLKFMVYLQKENIIDESGMPKERFSAEFPKEGPSILRIQQVVRGDSAAYFCASSPDRGSSPLHFGNGTRLTVT.

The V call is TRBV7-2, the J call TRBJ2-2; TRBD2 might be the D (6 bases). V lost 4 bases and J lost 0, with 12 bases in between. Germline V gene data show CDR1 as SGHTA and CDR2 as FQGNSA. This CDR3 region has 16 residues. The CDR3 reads CASSSWAGTNTGELFF. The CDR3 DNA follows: TGTGCCAGCAGCTCCTGGGCGGGAACGAACACCGGGGAGCTGTTTTTT.

The CDR3 loop reads CASSSSWTGGLSPLHF. In nucleotides, the CDR3 is TGTGCCAGCAGTTCCTCCTGGACAGGGGGCTTGTCACCCCTCCACTTT. V is TRBV27 and J is TRBJ1-6; TRBD1 matches at 11 bases. Germline V gives CDR1 MNHEY, CDR2 SMNVEV (reference sequence). Losses at the gene ends were 4 bases for V and 10 bases for J; bases not matched to a gene: 9. CDR3 size: 16 residues.

The CDR3 is CASSRGQGEPQHF. Written as DNA, the CDR3 is TGTGCCAGCAGCCGGGGACAGGGCGAGCCCCAGCATTTT. The chain couples TRBV7-2 to TRBJ1-5, with 9 bases that match TRBD1. The CDR3 loop spans 13 amino acids. The junction had 4 bases not matched to a gene; V was cut back by 5 bases and J by 8 bases. Germline V gives CDR1 SGHTA, CDR2 FQGNSA.

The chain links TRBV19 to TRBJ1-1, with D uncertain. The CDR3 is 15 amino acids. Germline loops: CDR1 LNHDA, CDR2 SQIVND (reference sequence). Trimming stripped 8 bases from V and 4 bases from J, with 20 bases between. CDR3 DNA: TGTGCCAGTTCCCCGGTGGCGGGCTTAGCCACTGAAGCTTTCTTT. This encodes CASSPVAGLATEAFF. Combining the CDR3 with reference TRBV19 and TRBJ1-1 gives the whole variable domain DGGITQSPKYLFRKEGQNVTLSCEQNLNHDAMYWYRQDPGQGLRLIYYSQIVNDFQKGDIAEGYSVSREKKESFPLTVTSAQKNPTAFYLCASSPVAGLATEAFFGQGTRLTVV.

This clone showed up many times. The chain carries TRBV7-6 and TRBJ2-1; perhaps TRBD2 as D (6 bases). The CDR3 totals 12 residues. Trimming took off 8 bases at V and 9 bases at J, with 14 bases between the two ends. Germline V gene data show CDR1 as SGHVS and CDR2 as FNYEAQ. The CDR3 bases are TGTGCCAGCTCCCTGGGGGGTGGTGAGCAGTTCTTC. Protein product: CASSLGGGEQFF. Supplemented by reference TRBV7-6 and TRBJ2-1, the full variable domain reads GAGVSQSPRYKVTKRGQDVALRCDPISGHVSLYWYRQALGQGPEFLTYFNYEAQQDKSGLPNDRFSAERPEGSISTLTIQRTEQRDSAMYRCASSLGGGEQFFGPGTRLTVL.

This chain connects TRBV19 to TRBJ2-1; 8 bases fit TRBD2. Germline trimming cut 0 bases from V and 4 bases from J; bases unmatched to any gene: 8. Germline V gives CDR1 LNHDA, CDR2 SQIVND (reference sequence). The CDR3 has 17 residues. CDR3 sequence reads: CASSIDWSSGPYNEQFF. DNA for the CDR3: TGTGCCAGTAGTATAGATTGGTCTAGCGGGCCATACAATGAGCAGTTCTTC.

In DNA form, the CDR3 reads TGCGCCAGCAGCTTCACCGGGACAGGGGGCGGAGAGACCCAGTACTTC. Translated, it gives CASSFTGTGGGETQYF. The chain links TRBV5-1 to TRBJ2-5; TRBD1 agrees at 12 bases. The CDR3 covers 16 residues. After removal of 2 bases from V and 4 bases from J, the junction contained 6 bases not matched to a gene. In germline, CDR1 is SGHRS, CDR2 YFSETQ.

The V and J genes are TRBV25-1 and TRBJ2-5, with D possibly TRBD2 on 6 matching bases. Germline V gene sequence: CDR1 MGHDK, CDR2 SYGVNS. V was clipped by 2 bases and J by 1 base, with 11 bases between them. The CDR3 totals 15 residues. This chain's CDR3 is CASSERRDLQETQYF. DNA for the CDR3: TGTGCCAGCAGTGAACGGCGGGACCTCCAAGAGACCCAGTACTTC.

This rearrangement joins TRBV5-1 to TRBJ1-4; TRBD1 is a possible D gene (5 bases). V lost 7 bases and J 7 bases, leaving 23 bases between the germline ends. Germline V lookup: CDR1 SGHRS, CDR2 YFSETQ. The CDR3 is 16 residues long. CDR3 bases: TGCGCCAGCTCGATTGGAGGGGTAGGAAGGGGTGAAAAACTGTTTTTT. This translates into CASSIGGVGRGEKLFF.

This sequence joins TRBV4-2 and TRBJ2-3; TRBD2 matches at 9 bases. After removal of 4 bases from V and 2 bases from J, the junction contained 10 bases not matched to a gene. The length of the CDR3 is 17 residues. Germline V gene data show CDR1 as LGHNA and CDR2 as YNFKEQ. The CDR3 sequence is CASSRGASGASTDTQYF. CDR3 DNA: TGTGCCAGCAGCCGAGGGGCTAGCGGGGCCTCCACAGATACGCAGTATTTT.

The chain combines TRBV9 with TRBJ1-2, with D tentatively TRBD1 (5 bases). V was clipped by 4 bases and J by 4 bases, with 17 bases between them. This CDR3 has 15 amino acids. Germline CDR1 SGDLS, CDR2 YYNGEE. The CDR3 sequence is CASSPRAGFSYGYTF. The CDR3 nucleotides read TGTGCCAGCAGCCCTCGGGCAGGGTTCTCCTATGGCTACACCTTC.

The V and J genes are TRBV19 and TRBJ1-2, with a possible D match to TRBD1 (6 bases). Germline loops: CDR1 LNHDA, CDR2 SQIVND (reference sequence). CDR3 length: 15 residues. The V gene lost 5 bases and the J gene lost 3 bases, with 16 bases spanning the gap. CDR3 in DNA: TGTGCCAGTAGTCCGGGGACGGACAGCCACTATGGCTACACCTTC. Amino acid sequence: CASSPGTDSHYGYTF.

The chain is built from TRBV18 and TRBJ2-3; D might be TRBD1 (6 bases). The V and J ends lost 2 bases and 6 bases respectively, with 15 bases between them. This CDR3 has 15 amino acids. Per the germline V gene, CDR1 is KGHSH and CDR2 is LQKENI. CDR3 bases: TGTGCCAGCTCACCAACTGGACAGAGGGTTGATACGCAGTATTTT. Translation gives CASSPTGQRVDTQYF.

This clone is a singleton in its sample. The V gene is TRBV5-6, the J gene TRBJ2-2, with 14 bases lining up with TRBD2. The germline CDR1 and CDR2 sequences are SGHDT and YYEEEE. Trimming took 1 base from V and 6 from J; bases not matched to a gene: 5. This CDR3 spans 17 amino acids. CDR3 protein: CASSLTGLAGGPGELFF. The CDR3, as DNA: TGTGCCAGCAGCTTGACAGGACTAGCGGGGGGTCCCGGGGAGCTGTTTTTT.

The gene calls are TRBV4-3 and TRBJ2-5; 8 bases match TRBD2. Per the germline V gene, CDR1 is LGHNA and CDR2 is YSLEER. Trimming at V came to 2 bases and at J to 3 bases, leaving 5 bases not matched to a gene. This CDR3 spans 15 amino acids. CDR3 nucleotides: TGCGCCAGCAGCCAAAGACCGGGAGGGGAAGAGACCCAGTACTTC. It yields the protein CASSQRPGGEETQYF.

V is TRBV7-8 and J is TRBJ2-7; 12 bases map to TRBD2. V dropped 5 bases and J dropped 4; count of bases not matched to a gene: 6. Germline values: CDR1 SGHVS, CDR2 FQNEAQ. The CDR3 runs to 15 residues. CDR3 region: CASSTSGRPPYEQYF. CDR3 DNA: TGTGCCAGCAGCACTAGCGGGAGGCCCCCTTACGAGCAGTACTTC.

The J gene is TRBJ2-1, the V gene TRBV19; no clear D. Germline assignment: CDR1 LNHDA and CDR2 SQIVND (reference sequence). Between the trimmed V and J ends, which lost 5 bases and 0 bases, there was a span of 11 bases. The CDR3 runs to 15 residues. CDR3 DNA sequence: TGTGCCAGTAGTTTGTTCCGCGGCTCCTACAATGAGCAGTTCTTC. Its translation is CASSLFRGSYNEQFF.

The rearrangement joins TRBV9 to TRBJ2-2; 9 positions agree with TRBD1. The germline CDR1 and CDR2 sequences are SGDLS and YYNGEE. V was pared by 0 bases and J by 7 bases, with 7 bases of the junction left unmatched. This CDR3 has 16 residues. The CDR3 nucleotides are TGTGCCAGCAGCGTAGACAGGGGGCGCGGAGGCGGGGAGCTGTTTTTT. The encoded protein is CASSVDRGRGGGELFF.

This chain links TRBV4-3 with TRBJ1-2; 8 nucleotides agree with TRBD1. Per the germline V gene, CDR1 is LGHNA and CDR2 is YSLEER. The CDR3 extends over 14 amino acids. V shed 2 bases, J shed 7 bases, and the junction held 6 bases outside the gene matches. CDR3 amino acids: CASSQNRGMGGYTF. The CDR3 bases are TGCGCCAGCAGCCAAAACAGGGGGATGGGTGGCTACACCTTC.

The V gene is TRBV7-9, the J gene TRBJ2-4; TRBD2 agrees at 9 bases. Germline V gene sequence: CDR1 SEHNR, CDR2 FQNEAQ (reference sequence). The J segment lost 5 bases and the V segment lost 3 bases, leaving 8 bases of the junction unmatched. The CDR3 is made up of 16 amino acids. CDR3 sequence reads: CASSFAGGFFQNIQYF. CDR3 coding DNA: TGTGCCAGCAGCTTCGCGGGGGGGTTTTTCCAAAACATTCAGTACTTC.

CDR3 nucleotide sequence: TGTGCCAGCAGCCATAACCGGGACAGGGGCTATGGCTACACCTTC. Its protein product is CASSHNRDRGYGYTF. The chain recombines TRBV6-1 with TRBJ1-2; 10 bases map to TRBD1. The CDR3 has 15 residues. In germline, CDR1 is MNHNS, CDR2 SASEGT. V was clipped by 6 bases and J by 4 bases; unmatched bases: 8.

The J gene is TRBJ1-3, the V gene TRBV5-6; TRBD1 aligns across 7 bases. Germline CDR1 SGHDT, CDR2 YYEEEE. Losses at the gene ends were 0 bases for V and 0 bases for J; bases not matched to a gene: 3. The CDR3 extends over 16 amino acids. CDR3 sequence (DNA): TGTGCCAGCAGCTTGGGAGGGGGCAACTCTGGAAACACCATATATTTT. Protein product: CASSLGGGNSGNTIYF.